Each of the 26 T cell receptor beta chains below was sequenced from the same sample in a study of shared clonotypes between healthy human individuals. The assay was immunoSEQ multiplex PCR, and TCRdb's table has in-frame clones only and misses some. This table has a few million clones, approximately 95% appearing once. What was sequenced was naive CD4+ T cells from PBMCs. Subset denoted: CD45RA+ positively selected. These receptors originate from a man between 18 and 29 years old in good health. Some clones in this sample may be carry-over from other donors' samples.

J is TRBJ2-1 and V is TRBV11-2; no reliable D call. V shed 5 bases and J shed 6 bases, with 14 bases lying between them. This CDR3 has 14 residues. Looked up from germline, CDR1 is SGHAT and CDR2 is FQNNGV. DNA of the CDR3: TGTGCCAGCAGCCTCGGGCGCAACAGCAATGAGCAGTTCTTC. This gives the protein CASSLGRNSNEQFF.

The rearrangement links TRBV25-1 to TRBJ2-2; D remains unclear. The CDR3 sequence is 14 residues long. Germline CDR1 reads MGHDK; CDR2 reads SYGVNS. V gave up 4 bases and J gave up 1 base, with 7 bases separating them. The CDR3: CASSVHENTGELFF. CDR3 coding DNA: TGTGCCAGCAGTGTTCACGAGAACACCGGGGAGCTGTTTTTT.

This sequence joins TRBV5-1 and TRBJ2-5; D possibly uses TRBD1 or TRBD2 (5 bases each). The CDR3 covers 13 residues. Trimming cost V 2 bases and J 5 bases, with 10 bases left between them. Germline V CDR1 and CDR2: SGHRS, YFSETQ. CDR3 in DNA: TGCGCCAGCAGCTTTACGGGGCCCGAGACCCAGTACTTC. Residues: CASSFTGPETQYF.

This clone was picked up one time. The V and J genes are TRBV9 and TRBJ1-1, with a possible D match to TRBD1 (5 bases). CDR1 and CDR2 from the germline V gene are SGDLS and YYNGEE. There are 16 residues in the CDR3. Trimming took off 5 bases at V and 4 bases at J, with 21 bases between the two ends. The CDR3 DNA is TGTGCCAGCAGGAGCCCGAGATCTATCGGGGGCACTGAAGCTTTCTTT. Encoded protein: CASRSPRSIGGTEAFF. The full variable domain, in which reference TRBV9 and TRBJ1-1 provide the parts outside the CDR3, is DSGVTQTPKHLITATGQRVTLRCSPRSGDLSVYWYQQSLDQGLQFLIQYYNGEERAKGNILERFSAQQFPDLHSELNLSSLELGDSALYFCASRSPRSIGGTEAFFGQGTRLTVV.

The rearrangement joins TRBV5-4 to TRBJ2-7; D may correspond to TRBD1 or TRBD2 (6 bases each). The CDR3 consists of 15 residues. The V end was cut by 4 bases, the J end by 7 bases, with 21 bases between. Germline CDR1 reads SGHNT; CDR2 reads YYREEE (reference sequence). The CDR3 spells CASSNGGLARREQYF. The CDR3 nucleotides read TGTGCCAGCAGCAATGGGGGGCTAGCGCGTAGGGAGCAGTACTTC.

This clone showed up just once. The chain employs TRBV10-3 and TRBJ2-3, with 12 bases that match TRBD1. The CDR3 length is 18 residues. The V gene's germline CDR1 is ENHRY and CDR2 SYGVKD. V gave up 6 bases and J gave up 2 bases; unmatched junction bases: 12. CDR3 nucleotides: TGTGCCATCAGCCAAGGGGACAGGGGGCCGAAGAACACAGATACGCAGTATTTT. It encodes CAISQGDRGPKNTDTQYF.

V is TRBV5-4 and J is TRBJ1-2, with no clear D. CDR1 and CDR2 (germline): SGHNT, YYREEE (reference sequence). The CDR3 has 11 residues. V was cut by 4 bases and J by 6 bases, with 7 bases left in between. This chain's CDR3 is CASSPGHGYTF. The CDR3 nucleotides read TGTGCCAGCAGCCCCGGGCATGGCTACACCTTC.

This chain connects TRBV28 to TRBJ2-7; 10 bases are shared with TRBD1. J lost 2 bases, V lost 7 bases, and 8 bases had no gene match. This CDR3 contains 15 residues. CDR1 is MDHEN and CDR2 is SYDVKM in the germline V gene. CDR3 protein: CASIGTGADAYEQYF. In DNA form, the CDR3 reads TGTGCCAGCATCGGGACAGGGGCTGACGCCTACGAGCAGTACTTC.

Of note for this clone: This sample includes further DNA sequences coding for the same CDR3. The chain links TRBV5-4 to TRBJ2-7; D may correspond to TRBD1 or TRBD2 (5 bases each). V was shortened by 4 bases and J by 1 base, with 12 bases between the two germline ends. The CDR3 runs to 14 residues. Germline V CDR1 and CDR2: SGHNT, YYREEE (reference sequence). CDR3 in DNA: TGTGCCAGCAGCCCCGGGACGGCTTCCTACGAGCAGTACTTC. This translates into CASSPGTASYEQYF.

The rearrangement joins TRBV21-1 to TRBJ2-1; TRBD1 is the table's D call and was not checked against the DNA. TRBV21-1 is shown as a pseudogene. There are 17 residues in the CDR3. The CDR3 DNA is TGTGCCAGCAGCAAAGCGGAGGAGGACAGAGCCTACAATGAGCAGTTCTTC. This codes for CASSKAEEDRAYNEQFF.

The chain has TRBV18 and TRBJ2-1, with TRBD1 identical over 10 bases. Per the germline V gene, CDR1 is KGHSH and CDR2 is LQKENI. After removal of 2 bases from V and 6 bases from J, the junction contained 4 bases not matched to a gene. The length of the CDR3 is 15 residues. CDR3 bases: TGTGCCAGCTCACCAACGGGACAGGGGACCAATGAGCAGTTCTTC. Encoded protein: CASSPTGQGTNEQFF.

The chain has TRBV28 and TRBJ2-7, with D perhaps being TRBD1 or TRBD2 (5 bases each). In germline, CDR1 is MDHEN, CDR2 SYDVKM. CDR3 length: 14 amino acids. V lost 0 bases and J 0 bases, leaving 6 bases between the germline ends. CDR3 loop: CASSLWGVSYEQYF. The CDR3 DNA reads as TGTGCCAGCAGTTTATGGGGGGTCTCCTACGAGCAGTACTTC.

The genes are TRBV2 and TRBJ2-2, with a possible D match to TRBD1 (6 bases). Looked up from germline, CDR1 is SNHLY and CDR2 is FYNNEI. Trimming removed 0 bases from V and 7 bases from J, with 15 bases in between. The CDR3 is made up of 16 amino acids. CDR3 sequence (DNA): TGTGCCAGCAGTGAAGCCCCCGGGACAATAAACGGGGAGCTGTTTTTT. Translating gives CASSEAPGTINGELFF. Combining the CDR3 with reference TRBV2 and TRBJ2-2 gives the whole variable domain EPEVTQTPSHQVTQMGQEVILRCVPISNHLYFYWYRQILGQKVEFLVSFYNNEISEKSEIFDDQFSVERPDGSNFTLKIRSTKLEDSAMYFCASSEAPGTINGELFFGEGSRLTVL.

This clone was seen only a few times. The chain recombines TRBV5-6 with TRBJ1-1, with 8 bases matching TRBD1. This CDR3 is built from 14 residues. Germline CDR1 reads SGHDT; CDR2 reads YYEEEE. V dropped 4 bases and J dropped 6; count of bases not matched to a gene: 8. CDR3 in DNA: TGTGCCAGCAGCCCAGTCCCGGGACAGGCTGAAGCTTTCTTT. This encodes CASSPVPGQAEAFF. Using reference TRBV5-6 and TRBJ1-1 for the parts outside the CDR3, the full variable domain is DAGVTQSPTHLIKTRGQQVTLRCSPKSGHDTVSWYQQALGQGPQFIFQYYEEEERQRGNFPDRFSGHQFPNYSSELNVNALLLGDSALYLCASSPVPGQAEAFFGQGTRLTVV.

This sequence joins TRBV5-6 and TRBJ2-7, with D tentatively TRBD2 (5 bases). Germline-derived CDR1 and CDR2 are SGHDT and YYEEEE. Trimming pared 0 bases from V and 3 bases from J, leaving 16 bases between. This CDR3 contains 16 residues. Written as DNA, the CDR3 is TGTGCCAGCAGCTTGGAAGGGCGGGCGACCCACTACGAGCAGTACTTC. This encodes CASSLEGRATHYEQYF.

This sequence joins TRBV9 and TRBJ1-1; D perhaps matches TRBD1 (5 bases). CDR1 is SGDLS and CDR2 is YYNGEE in the germline V gene. Trimming pared 0 bases from V and 2 bases from J, leaving 8 bases between. The CDR3 totals 14 residues. As DNA, the CDR3 is TGTGCCAGCAGCGTAGCTGACAGAAACACTGAAGCTTTCTTT. It is translated as CASSVADRNTEAFF. Full variable domain (remainder filled in from reference TRBV9 and TRBJ1-1): DSGVTQTPKHLITATGQRVTLRCSPRSGDLSVYWYQQSLDQGLQFLIQYYNGEERAKGNILERFSAQQFPDLHSELNLSSLELGDSALYFCASSVADRNTEAFFGQGTRLTVV.

V gene TRBV2 combines with J gene TRBJ1-5; no firm D call. The CDR3 covers 13 residues. Germline assignment: CDR1 SNHLY and CDR2 FYNNEI. V was shortened by 8 bases and J by 7 bases, with 15 bases between the two germline ends. The chain's CDR3 is CASRPGIGQPQHF. DNA for the CDR3: TGTGCCAGCCGGCCGGGGATAGGGCAGCCCCAGCATTTT.

This chain connects TRBV19 to TRBJ1-2; 7 bases align to TRBD1. The junction had 8 bases not matched to a gene; V was cut back by 7 bases and J by 0 bases. The length of the CDR3 is 15 residues. Looked up from germline, CDR1 is LNHDA and CDR2 is SQIVND (reference sequence). CDR3 in DNA: TGTGCCAGTAATCCAGGGGGAATAGCTAACTATGGCTACACCTTC. Translating it yields CASNPGGIANYGYTF.

The J gene is TRBJ2-5, the V gene TRBV7-2, with 9 bases identical to TRBD1. CDR1 and CDR2 (germline): SGHTA, FQGNSA. V lost 4 bases and J lost 4; bases outside the gene matches: 1. The CDR3 covers 13 residues. The CDR3 coding sequence is TGTGCCAGCAGCTCGGGACAGGGAGAGACCCAGTACTTC. This translates into CASSSGQGETQYF.

Comments on this clone: The same CDR3 also results from other DNA sequences found in this sample. The chain couples TRBV28 to TRBJ1-3; no firm D call. CDR1 and CDR2 from the germline V gene are MDHEN and SYDVKM. The CDR3 runs 14 residues. V shed 7 bases and J shed 0 bases, with 10 bases lying between them. CDR3 amino acids: CASKGGSSGNTIYF. For the CDR3, the DNA is TGTGCCAGCAAGGGAGGGAGCTCTGGAAACACCATATATTTT. The variable domain in full, with the rest retrieved from reference TRBV28 and TRBJ1-3, is DVKVTQSSRYLVKRTGEKVFLECVQDMDHENMFWYRQDPGLGLRLIYFSYDVKMKEKGDIPEGYSVSREKKERFSLILESASTNQTSMYLCASKGGSSGNTIYFGEGSWLTVV.

This clone has just one count. V is TRBV19 and J is TRBJ1-1, with D maybe TRBD1 (5 bases). Germline loops: CDR1 LNHDA, CDR2 SQIVND (reference sequence). V lost 5 bases and J 4 bases, leaving 14 bases between the germline ends. CDR3 length: 14 amino acids. CDR3: CASSGGYGGTEAFF. In DNA form, the CDR3 reads TGTGCCAGTAGTGGCGGTTATGGGGGCACTGAAGCTTTCTTT.

CDR3 sequence reads: CSARYQETQYF. CDR3 nucleotide sequence: TGCAGTGCCAGGTACCAAGAGACCCAGTACTTC. The chain links TRBV20-1 to TRBJ2-5; no clear D. The CDR3 has 11 amino acids. V was cut by 6 bases and J by 0 bases, with 5 bases left in between. Germline V CDR1 and CDR2: DFQATT, SNEGSKA (reference sequence).

This chain uses TRBV27 with TRBJ2-7; D unresolved. The length of the CDR3 is 14 residues. Per germline, CDR1 MNHEY and CDR2 SMNVEV (reference sequence). Trimming cost V 6 bases and J 3 bases, with 15 bases left between them. Here the CDR3 reads CASSRSEGIYEQYF. In DNA, the CDR3 is TGTGCCAGCAGCCGGAGCGAAGGGATCTACGAGCAGTACTTC.

The chain joins TRBV2 to TRBJ2-5, with TRBD2 matching over 8 bases. The CDR3 is 14 residues long. Per the germline V gene, CDR1 is SNHLY and CDR2 is FYNNEI. Trimming removed 6 bases from V and 2 bases from J; junction bases left unmatched: 5. Here the CDR3 reads CASRPRLAQETQYF. The CDR3, as DNA: TGTGCCAGCAGGCCAAGACTAGCGCAAGAGACCCAGTACTTC.

This chain connects TRBV4-1 to TRBJ2-1; D might be TRBD1 (6 bases). V dropped 0 bases and J dropped 15 bases, with 24 bases sitting between them. The CDR3 runs 16 residues. Germline lookup yields CDR1 MGHRA and CDR2 YSYEKL. CDR3 nucleotide sequence: TGCGCCAGCAGCCAAGATGAGGGGGATTTTCGTCTTAGGCGGTTCTTC. Protein: CASSQDEGDFRLRRFF.

The CDR3 DNA is TGTGCCAGCAAAGTGGAGTCTAGCGGGATAAACGAGCAGTACTTC. As protein: CASKVESSGINEQYF. This chain connects TRBV2 to TRBJ2-7, with 9 bases identical to TRBD2. Germline-derived CDR1 and CDR2 are SNHLY and FYNNEI. After removal of 7 bases from V and 5 bases from J, the junction contained 12 bases not matched to a gene. This CDR3 is 15 amino acids long.